This entry lists 28 T cell receptor beta chains sequenced from one sample in a study of T cells in Graves' hyperthyroidism and ophthalmopathy. What was amplified from RNA transcripts were TCR beta CDR3 regions. Carried out on the TCR CDR3, a first-round RT-PCR used the HTBI primer set. One entry per CDR3 protein, called by TCRdb with MiXCR from the multiplex PCR reads. Among 300,000 to 400,000 distinct CDR3 sequences listed, 15% to 20% were seen once. The material sequenced was blood. All receptors derive from a man aged 18 to 29 with Graves' ophthalmopathy.

This clonotype occurred once. V usage is TRBV11-3 and J usage is TRBJ2-7; D is unclear. This CDR3 contains 10 residues. CDR1 and CDR2 (germline): SGHNT, YENEEA. V lost 8 bases, J lost 3 bases, and 5 bases lay in between. For the CDR3, the DNA is TGTGCCAGCCTCCGCTACGAGCAGTACTTC. It codes for CASLRYEQYF. The whole variable domain, filled in from reference TRBV11-3 and TRBJ2-7, reads EAGVVQSPRYKIIEKKQPVAFWCNPISGHNTLYWYLQNLGQGPELLIRYENEEAVDDSQLPKDRFSAERLKGVDSTLKIQPAELGDSAVYLCASLRYEQYFGPGTRLTVT.

The chain couples TRBV4-1 to TRBJ2-5; D might be TRBD2 (6 bases). Germline CDR1 is MGHRA and CDR2 is YSYEKL. Deletions cut 1 base from V and 4 bases from J, with 13 bases between. The CDR3 runs 15 residues. The CDR3 sequence is CASSQGGGRGETQYF. The CDR3 region has the DNA TGCGCCAGCAGCCAAGGTGGAGGGAGAGGAGAGACCCAGTACTTC.

The chain uses TRBV9 and TRBJ2-5, with 8 bases aligning to TRBD1. This CDR3 is built from 14 residues. Per the germline V gene, CDR1 is SGDLS and CDR2 is YYNGEE. After removal of 4 bases from V and 1 base from J, the junction contained 3 bases not matched to a gene. The CDR3 DNA reads TGTGCCAGCAGCATCGGGACAGGCCAAGAGACCCAGTACTTC. This sequence encodes CASSIGTGQETQYF.

This clonotype was observed at least ten times. The chain recombines TRBV5-1 with TRBJ2-1; D is undetermined. CDR1 and CDR2 (germline): SGHRS, YFSETQ. Trimming removed 6 bases from V and 1 base from J, with 8 bases in between. This CDR3 region has 13 residues. In nucleotides, the CDR3 is TGCGCCAGCACAGAACCTTCCTACAATGAGCAGTTCTTC. Translation gives CASTEPSYNEQFF.

Many counts were recorded for this clonotype. The chain is built from TRBV29-1 and TRBJ2-3; TRBD2 matches 10 bases. The CDR3 is 14 residues long. The trim removed 4 bases at V and 2 bases at J, leaving 3 bases unmatched. CDR1 and CDR2 (germline): SQVTM, ANQGSEA. As DNA, the CDR3 is TGCAGCGTTGGGACTAGCGGCCACACAGATACGCAGTATTTT. It translates to CSVGTSGHTDTQYF.

This clonotype was counted once. The chain employs TRBV11-2 and TRBJ2-3, with 8 bases fitting TRBD2. The CDR3 covers 16 residues. Germline V gene data show CDR1 as SGHAT and CDR2 as FQNNGV. The J segment lost 7 bases and the V segment lost 4 bases, leaving 13 bases of the junction unmatched. This CDR3 reads CASSSQGKRGQNTQYF. For the CDR3, the DNA is TGTGCCAGCAGCTCCCAAGGGAAGCGGGGGCAAAATACGCAGTATTTT.

This clonotype was detected ten times or more. The chain recombines TRBV9 with TRBJ2-1; 9 nucleotides align to TRBD2. The CDR3 length is 16 residues. The germline gives CDR1 SGDLS, CDR2 YYNGEE. J gave up 6 bases and V 0 bases, and 7 bases lay outside the gene matches. CDR3 sequence reads: CASSVGRGGATNEQFF. The CDR3 DNA sequence: TGTGCCAGCAGCGTAGGGCGGGGGGGAGCGACCAATGAGCAGTTCTTC. The full variable domain, rest sourced from reference TRBV9 and TRBJ2-1, is DSGVTQTPKHLITATGQRVTLRCSPRSGDLSVYWYQQSLDQGLQFLIQYYNGEERAKGNILERFSAQQFPDLHSELNLSSLELGDSALYFCASSVGRGGATNEQFFGPGTRLTVL.

This clonotype came up many times. This chain joins TRBV29-1 and TRBJ1-1; the D is unclear. Germline CDR1 SQVTM, CDR2 ANQGSEA. V gave up 3 bases and J gave up 0 bases, with 14 bases separating them. The CDR3 is made up of 15 amino acids. The CDR3 protein is CSVDTGGRMNTEAFF. The DNA of the CDR3 is TGCAGCGTTGATACCGGCGGAAGAATGAACACTGAAGCTTTCTTT.

The V and J genes are TRBV12-3 or TRBV12-4 and TRBJ1-3; D possibly corresponds to TRBD1 (5 bases). The CDR3 totals 15 residues. V lost 5 bases to trimming and J lost 2 bases, with 13 bases between them. DNA of the CDR3: TGTGCCAGCAGTGTCAGGGAGAACCCTGGAAACACCATATATTTT. Translated: CASSVRENPGNTIYF.

This clonotype was picked up many times. CDR3 protein: CASSFRNTEAFF. The CDR3 nucleotides read TGTGCCAGCAGCTTCCGGAACACTGAAGCTTTCTTT. The chain uses TRBV11-1 and TRBJ1-1, with D unclear. CDR1 SGHAT and CDR2 FQDESV come from the germline V gene (reference sequence). Deletions cut 3 bases from V and 1 base from J, with 3 bases between. This CDR3 has 12 residues.

The table lists this clonotype with many counts. V gene TRBV20-1 combines with J gene TRBJ1-5; 7 positions agree with TRBD1. CDR3 length: 15 amino acids. The trim removed 0 bases at V and 6 bases at J, leaving 8 bases unmatched. Germline CDR1 and CDR2: DFQATT and SNEGSKA (reference sequence). The CDR3 protein is CSAREGRGDSQPQHF. In DNA, the CDR3 is TGCAGTGCTAGAGAAGGCAGGGGGGATAGTCAGCCCCAGCATTTT.

This clonotype was detected many times. The rearrangement links TRBV7-8 to TRBJ2-7, with D perhaps assigned TRBD1 or TRBD2 (7 bases each). Between the trimmed V and J ends, which lost 5 bases and 4 bases, there was a span of 18 bases. The CDR3 contains 15 residues. Germline-derived CDR1 and CDR2 are SGHVS and FQNEAQ. The CDR3 loop reads CASSPRGGAIYEQYF. CDR3 bases: TGTGCCAGCAGCCCCAGGGGGGGGGCGATTTACGAGCAGTACTTC.

The rearrangement links TRBV28 to TRBJ1-2; perhaps TRBD1 as D (5 bases). The V gene lost 4 bases and the J gene lost 3 bases, with 12 bases spanning the gap. Germline CDR1 reads MDHEN; CDR2 reads SYDVKM. This CDR3 is 14 amino acids long. CDR3 nucleotides: TGTGCCAGCAGTTCGTTGGGGGGGGACTATGGCTACACCTTC. Its protein is CASSSLGGDYGYTF.

A note on this clonotype: A single base separates this from a much larger clone, so it may be a read error. The gene calls are TRBV6-5 and TRBJ2-2; a weak D match, TRBD2 (6 bases). Per germline, CDR1 MNHEY and CDR2 SVGAGI. The CDR3 totals 15 residues. This CDR3 is CASSYSARYTGGLFF. The CDR3 DNA follows: TGTGCCAGCAGTTACTCAGCCAGATACACCGGGGGGCTGTTTTTT.

Many counts were recorded for this clonotype. The chain couples TRBV11-2 to TRBJ2-7; D is undetermined. The CDR3 consists of 13 residues. CDR1 is SGHAT and CDR2 is FQNNGV in the germline V gene. V was pared by 5 bases and J by 2 bases, with 10 bases between. The CDR3 here is CASSPPSTYEQYF. The CDR3, as DNA: TGTGCCAGCAGCCCCCCATCGACCTACGAGCAGTACTTC.

This sequence joins TRBV2 and TRBJ2-3; TRBD1 agrees at 8 bases. Germline values: CDR1 SNHLY, CDR2 FYNNEI. After removal of 5 bases from V and 0 bases from J, the junction contained 13 bases not matched to a gene. CDR3 length: 18 amino acids. The CDR3 loop is CASSTGQGGGTSTDTQYF. The CDR3 DNA reads TGTGCCAGCAGTACAGGACAGGGTGGTGGGACTAGCACAGATACGCAGTATTTT. Full variable domain (missing parts from reference TRBV2 and TRBJ2-3): EPEVTQTPSHQVTQMGQEVILRCVPISNHLYFYWYRQILGQKVEFLVSFYNNEISEKSEIFDDQFSVERPDGSNFTLKIRSTKLEDSAMYFCASSTGQGGGTSTDTQYFGPGTRLTVL.

The V call is TRBV3-1, the J call TRBJ2-2; weak D call: TRBD1 (5 bases). CDR3 length equals 15 residues. Germline V gives CDR1 LGHDT, CDR2 YNNKEL (reference sequence). V dropped 7 bases and J dropped 0 bases, with 12 bases sitting between them. CDR3: CASNRRESNTGELFF. Here the CDR3 DNA reads TGTGCCAGCAACCGCAGGGAATCGAACACCGGGGAGCTGTTTTTT. The variable domain in full, completed from reference TRBV3-1 and TRBJ2-2, reads DTAVSQTPKYLVTQMGNDKSIKCEQNLGHDTMYWYKQDSKKFLKIMFSYNNKELIINETVPNRFSPKSPDKAHLNLHINSLELGDSAVYFCASNRRESNTGELFFGEGSRLTVL.

This chain uses TRBV10-3 with TRBJ2-1; TRBD1 matches at 11 bases. V was pared by 4 bases and J by 1 base, with 3 bases of the junction left unmatched. Germline V lookup: CDR1 ENHRY, CDR2 SYGVKD. CDR3 length equals 16 residues. Here the CDR3 DNA reads TGTGCCATCAGTGGGGACAGGGGGGAATCCTACAATGAGCAGTTCTTC. Its protein product is CAISGDRGESYNEQFF.

Many counts were recorded for this clonotype. The rearrangement joins TRBV7-2 to TRBJ2-7, with TRBD1 identical over 8 bases. From germline, CDR1 is SGHTA and CDR2 FQGNSA. This CDR3 spans 15 amino acids. V lost 1 base, J lost 5 bases, and 7 bases stayed unmatched. The CDR3 DNA reads as TGTGCCAGCAGCTTAGGGGTGGCAGGGGGCAACGAGCAGTACTTC. This codes for CASSLGVAGGNEQYF.

The gene calls are TRBV7-3 and TRBJ2-7; 7 bases line up with TRBD1. V shed 6 bases, J shed 6 bases, and the junction held 8 bases outside the gene matches. Germline CDR1 SGHTA, CDR2 FQGTGA. The CDR3 runs 13 residues. This chain's CDR3 is CASSLKGQFEQYF. The CDR3 DNA reads as TGTGCCAGCAGTCTAAAGGGACAGTTCGAGCAGTACTTC.

This chain joins TRBV29-1 and TRBJ2-7; D not resolved. V was clipped by 1 base and J by 0 bases, with 13 bases between them. Germline values: CDR1 SQVTM, CDR2 ANQGSEA. This CDR3 region has 15 residues. The CDR3 bases are TGCAGCGTTGAAGTTCCCAGTAGTGGCTCCTACGAGCAGTACTTC. Its protein is CSVEVPSSGSYEQYF.

This clonotype showed up many times. The chain combines TRBV3-1 with TRBJ1-6, with TRBD1 matching 8 bases. V shed 7 bases, J shed 7 bases, and the junction held 6 bases outside the gene matches. CDR3 size: 14 residues. Germline values: CDR1 LGHDT, CDR2 YNNKEL (reference sequence). CDR3 in DNA: TGTGCCAGCACACCGGGACAGGAGAATTCACCCCTCCACTTT. Translating it yields CASTPGQENSPLHF.

This clonotype has just a few counts. V and J are TRBV27 and TRBJ2-3; D gene uncertain. The CDR3 runs to 11 residues. Trimming cost V 9 bases and J 5 bases, with 9 bases left between them. CDR1 and CDR2 (germline): MNHEY, SMNVEV (reference sequence). Here the CDR3 DNA reads TGTGCCAGTGGCGCTATAGATACGCAGTATTTT. It translates to CASGAIDTQYF.

This sequence joins TRBV2 and TRBJ1-1, with 12 bases identical to TRBD1. From germline, CDR1 is SNHLY and CDR2 FYNNEI. Unmatched junction bases numbered 9, after V lost 6 bases and J lost 7 bases. CDR3 length: 15 amino acids. The CDR3: CASSAVRDRGLEAFF. Written as DNA, the CDR3 is TGTGCCAGCAGCGCAGTCCGGGACAGGGGGCTTGAAGCTTTCTTT.

The chain is built from TRBV24-1 and TRBJ1-2; a possible D gene is TRBD1 (5 bases). The CDR3 runs 14 residues. Germline lookup yields CDR1 KGHDR and CDR2 SFDVKD. The V end lost 3 bases, the J end lost 4 bases, and 11 bases lay between the germline ends. The chain's CDR3 is CATSDVGTGYGYTF. The CDR3 nucleotides read TGTGCCACCAGTGATGTCGGGACTGGCTATGGCTACACCTTC.

This clonotype has at least ten counts. The V and J genes are TRBV7-2 and TRBJ2-7; 8 bases agree with TRBD2. V trimming: 3 bases; J trimming: 2 bases; junction bases outside the gene matches: 12. Per germline, CDR1 SGHTA and CDR2 FQGNSA. The CDR3 is 17 residues long. CDR3 nucleotide sequence: TGTGCCAGCAGCTTCGATCGCGGCGGGGGGTCTACCTACGAGCAGTACTTC. Residues: CASSFDRGGGSTYEQYF.

The chain carries TRBV11-1 and TRBJ2-1; no definite D call. Germline V gene lookup returns CDR1 SGHAT and CDR2 FQDESV (reference sequence). The CDR3 loop spans 16 amino acids. With 5 bases removed from V and 0 bases from J, the gap between germline ends came to 14 bases. The CDR3 here is CASSQTDKSSYNEQFF. CDR3 DNA sequence: TGTGCCAGCAGCCAGACGGATAAGAGCTCCTACAATGAGCAGTTCTTC. The full variable domain, its missing parts supplied by reference TRBV11-1 and TRBJ2-1, is EAEVAQSPRYKITEKSQAVAFWCDPISGHATLYWYRQILGQGPELLVQFQDESVVDDSQLPKDRFSAERLKGVDSTLKIQPAELGDSAMYLCASSQTDKSSYNEQFFGPGTRLTVL.

This clonotype was found many times. At one end, the junction sequence differs from germline, possibly due to a read error. This sequence joins TRBV12-3 or TRBV12-4 and TRBJ1-2; TRBD1 might be the D (5 bases). This CDR3 is 14 amino acids long. This chain's CDR3 is CASSPGHYFGGIAF. The DNA of the CDR3 is TGTGCCAGCAGCCCAGGTCATTACTTCGGGGGAATCGCCTTC.